A selection of T cell receptor beta chains follows, all from one sample in a study of Graves' ophthalmopathy and Graves' hyperthyroidism. TCRdb itself ran the multiplex PCR reads through MiXCR, one entry per CDR3 protein. This sample has 660,000 or so distinct CDR3 sequences, with roughly 39% found just once. Material for sequencing was peripheral blood. The origin of the receptors is an adult man with Graves' ophthalmopathy. CDR3s include the opening cysteine and the closing phenylalanine or tryptophan. D genes are given only for firm matches. Clone size is shown for a subset of rows, as once, few, many or a class of expanded clone.

d_call	clone_size	v_call	j_call	cdr3_aa	cdr3_nt
.	.	TRBV5-8	TRBJ2-7	CASSLLENEQYF	TGTGCCAGCAGCTTGCTGGAAAACGAGCAGTACTTC
TRBD2	many	TRBV25-1	TRBJ2-7	CASGGLAGGPEYF	TGTGCCAGCGGGGGACTAGCGGGAGGGCCGGAGTACTTC
TRBD1	many	TRBV6-1	TRBJ2-7	CASTRQGDDYEQYF	TGTGCCAGCACTAGACAGGGGGACGACTACGAGCAGTACTTC
.	few	TRBV7-9	TRBJ2-3	CASSPTGSDTQYF	TGTGCCAGCAGCCCCACAGGGTCAGATACGCAGTATTTT
.	few	TRBV9	TRBJ1-2	CASSGEVTGLNYGYTF	TGTGCCAGCAGCGGAGAAGTGACAGGCCTCAACTATGGCTACACCTTC
.	many	TRBV10-3	TRBJ2-5	CAISDPVRETQYF	TGTGCCATCAGTGATCCGGTCCGGGAGACCCAGTACTTC
.	once	TRBV2	TRBJ2-7	CASSTGGEDYEQYF	TGTGCCAGCTCTACTGGCGGGGAGGACTACGAGCAGTACTTC
TRBD1	many	TRBV30	TRBJ1-6	CACMTGNNAPLHF	TGTGCCTGCATGACAGGGAACAACGCACCCCTCCACTTT
.	.	TRBV6-6	TRBJ1-1	CASSYSLPGHRNTEAFF	TGTGCCAGCAGTTACTCTCTACCGGGACACCGGAACACTGAAGCTTTCTTT
.	.	TRBV24-1	TRBJ2-1	CATSGWEVKVNEQFF	TGTGCCACCAGTGGCTGGGAGGTGAAGGTCAATGAGCAGTTCTTC
.	many	TRBV12-3/TRBV12-4	TRBJ2-7	CASSLASGYYEQYF	TGTGCCAGCAGTTTAGCTTCCGGATACTACGAGCAGTACTTC